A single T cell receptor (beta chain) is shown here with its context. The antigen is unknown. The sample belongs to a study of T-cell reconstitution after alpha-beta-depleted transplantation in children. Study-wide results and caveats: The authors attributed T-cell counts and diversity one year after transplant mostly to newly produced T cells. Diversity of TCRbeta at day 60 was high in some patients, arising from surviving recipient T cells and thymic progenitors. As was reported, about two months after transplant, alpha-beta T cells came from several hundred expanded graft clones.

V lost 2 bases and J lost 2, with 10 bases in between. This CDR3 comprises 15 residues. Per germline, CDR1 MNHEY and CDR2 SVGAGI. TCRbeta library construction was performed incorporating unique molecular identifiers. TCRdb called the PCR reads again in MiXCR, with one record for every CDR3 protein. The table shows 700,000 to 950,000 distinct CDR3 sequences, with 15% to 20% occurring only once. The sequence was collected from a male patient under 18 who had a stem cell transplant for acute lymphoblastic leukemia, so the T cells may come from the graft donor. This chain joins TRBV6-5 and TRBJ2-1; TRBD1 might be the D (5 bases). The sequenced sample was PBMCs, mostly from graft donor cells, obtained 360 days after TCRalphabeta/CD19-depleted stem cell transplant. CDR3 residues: CASSYNGAAYNEQFF. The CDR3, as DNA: TGTGCCAGCAGTTACAATGGGGCCGCCTACAATGAGCAGTTCTTC.